This is a list of T cell receptor beta chains from one sample in a study of graft-versus-host responses after intestinal transplantation. Produced via immunoSEQ multiplex PCR; TCRdb's table is partial and in-frame only. The sample consists of about 27,000 clones, around 94% of them appearing once. The source was PBMCs, collected 30 days after intestinal transplant. These receptors all stem from a human patient who received an intestinal transplant, so some T cells may come from the graft donor. Both conserved end residues are part of each CDR3. The D gene is left open where the match is weak. Some rows have no size entry. The others give once, few or many, or a class for an expanded clone.

.	.	TRBV5-1	TRBJ2-1	CASSLRTDNEQFF	TGCGCCAGCAGCTTGAGGACAGACAATGAGCAGTTCTTC
.	.	TRBV5-4	TRBJ1-1	CASSVERTEAFF	TGTGCCAGCAGCGTAGAAAGGACTGAAGCTTTCTTT
TRBD2	few	TRBV6-1	TRBJ2-3	CASTLAGSTDTQYF	TGTGCCAGCACCCTAGCGGGCAGCACAGATACGCAGTATTTT
TRBD2	.	TRBV7-6	TRBJ2-7	CASSSPGTSGRGYEQYF	TGTGCCAGCAGCTCTCCCGGGACTAGCGGGAGGGGTTACGAGCAGTACTTC
TRBD1	once	TRBV14	TRBJ1-1	CASSPQGDTEAFF	TGTGCCAGCAGCCCCCAGGGGGACACTGAAGCTTTCTTT
.	.	TRBV19	TRBJ1-5	CASGHLGQPQHF	TGTGCCAGTGGGCATCTGGGGCAGCCCCAGCATTTT
.	.	TRBV27	TRBJ2-2	CASNTIRNTGELFF	TGTGCCAGCAACACTATCAGGAACACCGGGGAGCTGTTTTTT
TRBD1	.	TRBV6-5	TRBJ2-7	CASMTGAYEQYF	TGTGCCAGCATGACAGGGGCCTACGAGCAGTACTTC
.	.	TRBV5-6	TRBJ2-7	CASSVGHEQYF	TGTGCCAGCAGCGTGGGACACGAGCAGTACTTC
.	.	TRBV2	TRBJ1-2	CASSEEKGPNTNYGYTF	TGTGCCAGCAGTGAAGAGAAAGGGCCGAACACTAACTATGGCTACACCTTC
.	.	TRBV6-1	TRBJ2-7	CASRPGTSYEQYF	TGTGCCAGCAGGCCCGGGACCTCCTACGAGCAGTACTTC
.	.	TRBV6-1	TRBJ1-2	CASSEARYGGAYGYTF	TGTGCCAGCAGTGAAGCTCGTTACGGGGGGGCATATGGCTACACCTTC
TRBD2	.	TRBV28	TRBJ2-3	CASSFPTLAGDYTDTQYF	TGTGCCAGCAGTTTCCCTACTCTAGCGGGAGATTACACAGATACGCAGTATTTT
.	.	TRBV7-6	TRBJ1-4	CASSMGPNEKLFF	TGTGCCAGCAGCATGGGACCTAATGAAAAACTGTTTTTT
.	.	TRBV7-9	TRBJ2-5	CASSLAATQETQYF	TGTGCCAGCAGCTTAGCGGCTACCCAAGAGACCCAGTACTTC
TRBD2	.	TRBV2	TRBJ2-1	CASGREGEFF	TGTGCCAGCGGACGGGAGGGTGAGTTCTTC
.	.	TRBV10-3	TRBJ1-1	CAMGGGGINTENTEAFF	TGTGCCATGGGGGGTGGAGGAATAAACACAGAGAACACTGAAGCTTTCTTT
TRBD1	once	TRBV27	TRBJ1-2	CASSLTGGPVDDYTF	TGTGCCAGCAGTTTAACAGGGGGCCCTGTCGATGACTACACCTTC
TRBD1	.	TRBV29-1	TRBJ1-1	CSVDRGHTEAFF	TGCAGCGTCGACAGGGGGCACACTGAAGCTTTCTTT
.	.	TRBV2	TRBJ1-2	CASSEAPRAYGYTF	TGTGCCAGCAGTGAAGCGCCCAGGGCCTATGGCTACACCTTC
.	.	TRBV30	TRBJ2-2	CAWSSPGELFF	TGTGCCTGGAGTTCGCCCGGGGAGCTGTTTTTT
.	.	TRBV21-1	TRBJ1-6	CASSNRGDSPLHF	TGTGCCAGCAGCAACCGAGGTGATTCACCCCTCCACTTT
.	.	TRBV28	TRBJ2-3	CASSLTSTDTQYF	TGTGCCAGCAGTTTAACTAGCACAGATACGCAGTATTTT
.	.	TRBV5-1	TRBJ1-1	CASSLAGSMNTEAFF	TGCGCCAGCAGCTTGGCCGGGAGCATGAACACTGAAGCTTTCTTT
.	once	TRBV4-1	TRBJ2-5	CASSRLLGHNQETQYF	TGCGCCAGCAGCCGACTCCTTGGACACAACCAAGAGACCCAGTACTTC
.	.	TRBV5-1	TRBJ2-1	CASSFSYNEQFF	TGCGCCAGCAGCTTCTCCTACAATGAGCAGTTCTTC
TRBD2	.	TRBV23-1	TRBJ2-2	CASSQSEREGREELFF	TGCGCCAGCAGTCAATCCGAGCGGGAGGGCCGGGAGGAGCTGTTTTTT
TRBD2	.	TRBV4-1	TRBJ2-3	CASSPRAGVTPTDTQYF	TGCGCCAGCAGCCCCCGAGCGGGAGTAACCCCCACAGATACGCAGTATTTT
TRBD1	.	TRBV25-1	TRBJ1-2	CASSAEGQGKNGYTF	TGTGCCAGCAGTGCAGAGGGACAGGGGAAAAATGGCTACACCTTC
.	.	TRBV7-8	TRBJ1-5	CASGRGPHSNQPQHF	TGTGCCAGCGGCCGCGGGCCTCATAGCAATCAGCCCCAGCATTTT
TRBD1	.	TRBV5-6	TRBJ1-2	CASSFGTGGKDYGYTF	TGTGCCAGCAGCTTTGGTACAGGGGGCAAAGACTATGGCTACACCTTC
TRBD2	.	TRBV7-8	TRBJ2-1	CASSLGGTSFNEQFF	TGTGCCAGCAGCTTAGGTGGGACTAGCTTCAATGAGCAGTTCTTC
TRBD2	.	TRBV2	TRBJ2-3	CASRRSGGIADTQYF	TGTGCCAGCAGGAGGAGCGGGGGTATCGCAGATACGCAGTATTTT